The subject of this entry is one T cell receptor beta chain. Its antigen remains unidentified. The sample is drawn from a study of molecular identifiers for immune sequencing clone quantification. After removal of 2 bases from V and 6 bases from J, the junction contained 7 bases not matched to a gene. Germline CDR1 MNHEY, CDR2 SMNVEV (reference sequence). The CDR3 is 14 residues long. Naive CD8 T cells were sorted as CD8+CD4-CCR7+CD45RA+. Points from the study as a whole: Clones of above 20 RNA copies carried over 98% of effector molecules; in naive cells they carried under 1%.

Libraries of bulk TCR were made by previously described methods (with listed TCR primers). TCRdb reprocessed the PCR reads via MiXCR and lists one record per CDR3 protein. The sample has some 320,000 distinct CDR3 sequences, roughly 23% seen once. This clonotype originated in a human donor in good health. Some libraries in this study had Jurkat cell RNA spiked in. Sequencing was performed on naive CD8+ T cells from blood, with Jurkat cell RNA spiked in. Sample subset: FACS-sorted CD8+CD4-CCR7+CD45RA+ naive T cells. V gene TRBV27 combines with J gene TRBJ2-7, with TRBD1 matching over 7 bases. CDR3 bases: TGTGCCAGCAGTTTAAGGCAGGGGGTGCGCGAGCAGTACTTC. Its protein product is CASSLRQGVREQYF.